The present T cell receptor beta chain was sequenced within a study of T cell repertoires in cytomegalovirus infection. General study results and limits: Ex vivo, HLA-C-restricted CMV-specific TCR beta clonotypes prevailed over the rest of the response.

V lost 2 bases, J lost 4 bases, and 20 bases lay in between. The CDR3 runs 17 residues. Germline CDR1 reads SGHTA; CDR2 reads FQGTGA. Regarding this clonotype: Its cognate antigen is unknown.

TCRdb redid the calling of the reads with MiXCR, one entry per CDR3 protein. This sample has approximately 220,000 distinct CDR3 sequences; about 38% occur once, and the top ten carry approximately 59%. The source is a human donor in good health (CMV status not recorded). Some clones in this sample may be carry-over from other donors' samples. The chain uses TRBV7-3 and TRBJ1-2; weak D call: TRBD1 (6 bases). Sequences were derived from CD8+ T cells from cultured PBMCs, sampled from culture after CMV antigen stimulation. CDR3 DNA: TGTGCCAGCAGCTTATACCCAACAGGGAACCTTCCCTATGGCTACACCTTC. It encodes CASSLYPTGNLPYGYTF.